The rows below give T cell receptor beta chains drawn from one sample of a study of shared clonotypes between healthy human individuals. TCRdb's copy holds only in-frame clones and misses some; the assay was immunoSEQ multiplex PCR. This table has roughly 2,000,000 clones, less than 95% appearing once. Sequencing was done on a sample of naive CD8+ T cells sorted from blood. The receptor set was obtained from a man between 18 and 29 years old in good health. CDR3s include the opening cysteine and the closing phenylalanine or tryptophan. D genes are given only for firm matches. Part of the rows lack a size; the others show once, few, many or a class for expanded clones.

d_call	v_call	j_call	clone_size	cdr3_nt	cdr3_aa
TRBD1	TRBV6-1	TRBJ2-7	.	TGTGCCAGCGAGGACAGGGTAACCTACGAGCAGTACTTC	CASEDRVTYEQYF
TRBD1	TRBV6-1	TRBJ2-7	.	TGTGCCAGCAGTGAAGGACAGGGTTTACTCTACGAGCAGTACTTC	CASSEGQGLLYEQYF
.	TRBV28	TRBJ1-2	few	TGTGCCAGCAGTTTATGGGACGGCGATGGCTACACCTTC	CASSLWDGDGYTF
.	TRBV18	TRBJ1-5	.	TGTGCCAGCTCACCTTCAGACGGAATATTGCCCCAGCATTTT	CASSPSDGILPQHF
.	TRBV5-8	TRBJ2-7	.	TGTGCCAGCAGCCTCAAGCGACCCTACGAGCAGTACTTC	CASSLKRPYEQYF
.	TRBV5-6	TRBJ1-4	.	TGTGCCAGCAGCCGACTGGCCGCAACTAATGAAAAACTGTTTTTT	CASSRLAATNEKLFF
.	TRBV6-1	TRBJ1-6	.	TGTGCCAGCAGTGAAATGGACATCTACCGTGGGGAGAGCTCCTATAATTCACCCCTCCACTTT	CASSEMDIYRGESSYNSPLHF
.	TRBV28	TRBJ2-1	once	TGTGCCAGCAGTTTAGAGGTGTATTACAATGAGCAGTTCTTC	CASSLEVYYNEQFF
TRBD1	TRBV30	TRBJ1-1	.	TGTGCCTGGGACAGGGCCCACACTGAAGCTTTCTTT	CAWDRAHTEAFF
.	TRBV4-3	TRBJ2-7	.	TGCGCCAGCAGCCAAGAAGCGGTCTCCTACGAGCAGTACTTC	CASSQEAVSYEQYF
TRBD2	TRBV5-6	TRBJ2-3	.	TGTGCCAGCAGCTTGGAGCGGGAGGGTTGGGATACGCAGTATTTT	CASSLEREGWDTQYF
.	TRBV2	TRBJ2-7	once	TGTGCCAGCAGTGAAGCTAGGTCAAGCTCCTACGAGCAGTACTTC	CASSEARSSSYEQYF
TRBD2	TRBV29-1	TRBJ2-5	.	TGCAGCGTTGACAGCGGGGGGGGACAAGAGACCCAGTACTTC	CSVDSGGGQETQYF
.	TRBV6-4	TRBJ2-1	once	TGTGCCAGCAGTGCGGGGGCGGACATCGCAGCTAACAATGAGCAGTTCTTC	CASSAGADIAANNEQFF
.	TRBV7-9	TRBJ1-2	.	TGTGCCAGCAGCTCGCAGGGGAATGGCTACACCTTC	CASSSQGNGYTF
.	TRBV11-1	TRBJ2-6	.	TGTGCCAGCAGCTCCCCCGCCGCCACCAGCTCTGGGGCCAACGTCCTGACTTTC	CASSSPAATSSGANVLTF
.	TRBV29-1	TRBJ2-1	.	TGCAGCGGGACTGAGCAGGTTTCGGGCAATGAGCAGTTCTTC	CSGTEQVSGNEQFF
TRBD2	TRBV10-1	TRBJ2-3	.	TGCGCCAGCAGTGAGGTGGTAGCGGGAGAGTCAGATACGCAGTATTTT	CASSEVVAGESDTQYF
.	TRBV4-3	TRBJ1-1	.	TGCGCCAGCAGCCAAGTTGGGAGACAGAGCGAAGCTTTCTTT	CASSQVGRQSEAFF
TRBD2	TRBV4-3	TRBJ2-7	.	TGCGCCAGCAGCCAAGGGACTAGCGGGTCGATGTCCTACGAGCAGTACTTC	CASSQGTSGSMSYEQYF
.	TRBV12-2	TRBJ2-2	.	TGTGCAAGTCGCCCTCACAGGGGGGCGAACACCGGGGAGCTGTTTTTT	CASRPHRGANTGELFF
.	TRBV25-1	TRBJ2-7	.	TGTGCCAGCAGTCGACACGGGGACTACGAGCAGTACTTC	CASSRHGDYEQYF
TRBD2	TRBV7-9	TRBJ2-1	.	TGTGCCAGCAGCCAGGGACTAGCGGGGGGCAATGAGCAGTTCTTC	CASSQGLAGGNEQFF
TRBD1	TRBV7-2	TRBJ1-2	once	TGTGCCAGCAGCAAATTCCAGGGGGACTATGGCTACACCTTC	CASSKFQGDYGYTF
.	TRBV5-1	TRBJ2-1	.	TGCGCCAGCAGCCACTGGAGGGTGGCTAGCGAGTACAATGAGCAGTTCTTC	CASSHWRVASEYNEQFF
TRBD1	TRBV9	TRBJ1-2	.	TGTGCCAGCAGCTTACAGGGGGAACTCTATGGCTACACCTTC	CASSLQGELYGYTF
.	TRBV6-5	TRBJ2-7	once	TGTGCCAGCAGTTACTCAGGGACCCTCTACGAGCAGTACTTC	CASSYSGTLYEQYF
TRBD2	TRBV7-8	TRBJ2-1	.	TGTGCCAGCAGCGAGGGACTAGCGGGGCAGATTCTTTACAATGAGCAGTTCTTC	CASSEGLAGQILYNEQFF
TRBD2	TRBV9	TRBJ2-2	.	TGTGCCAGCAGCGTCGTAGCGGGGCTGAACACCGGGGAGCTGTTTTTT	CASSVVAGLNTGELFF
TRBD1	TRBV6-1	TRBJ1-4	.	TGTGCCAGCAGTGAATCAACAGGGGCTATGGCTGAAAAACTGTTTTTT	CASSESTGAMAEKLFF
.	TRBV19	TRBJ2-1	.	TGTGCCAGTAGTATCCTCGACAGTATCCCTAGCTCCTACAATGAGCAGTTCTTC	CASSILDSIPSSYNEQFF
.	TRBV10-3	TRBJ2-7	.	TGTGCCATCAGTTACAGGGATGGCGAGCAGTACTTC	CAISYRDGEQYF
.	TRBV6-5	TRBJ1-1	.	TGTGCCAGCAGTCTAGACATAATGAACACTGAAGCTTTCTTT	CASSLDIMNTEAFF
TRBD1	TRBV12-5	TRBJ2-5	.	TGTGCTAGTGGTTCCCGGGACAGGGAAGAGACCCAGTACTTC	CASGSRDREETQYF
.	TRBV7-9	TRBJ2-7	.	TGTGCCAGCAGCACCCGAAGGGGAAAAGAAGACGCAAGCTCCTACGAGCAGTACTTC	CASSTRRGKEDASSYEQYF
TRBD1	TRBV5-1	TRBJ1-2	.	TGCGCCAGCAGCTCAACATCGGGACAGGGGGCTAACTATGGCTACACCTTC	CASSSTSGQGANYGYTF
TRBD2	TRBV5-1	TRBJ2-1	.	TGCGCCAGCAGCCCCATCATCCGGGGGGGCGGCAATGAGCAGTTCTTC	CASSPIIRGGGNEQFF
.	TRBV27	TRBJ1-2	.	TGTGCCAGCCAAGGGGGTGGCTACACCTTC	CASQGGGYTF
.	TRBV30	TRBJ1-1	once	TGTGCCTGGAGTGGGATGAGGGGTGAAGCTTTCTTT	CAWSGMRGEAFF
.	TRBV4-3	TRBJ2-7	.	TGCGCCAGCAGCCAAGAAGGGCACGGGTACGAGCAGTACTTC	CASSQEGHGYEQYF
TRBD1	TRBV30	TRBJ1-2	.	TGTGCCTCCCTTACTTCGGACAGGAGGTATGGCTACACCTTC	CASLTSDRRYGYTF
.	TRBV6-5	TRBJ2-7	.	TGTGCCAGCAGTTACTCGCCAGAGGCCTACGAGCAGTACTTC	CASSYSPEAYEQYF
TRBD1	TRBV14	TRBJ2-7	.	TGTGCCAGCAGCCGAGGGGGCAGCGACGAGCAGTACTTC	CASSRGGSDEQYF
.	TRBV9	TRBJ2-1	.	TGTGCCAGCAGCGTAGACAGGGATTATGAGCAGTTCTTC	CASSVDRDYEQFF
TRBD1	TRBV15	TRBJ2-7	.	TGTGCCACCAGTCAAGGGGGCGCTATCGAGCAGTACTTC	CATSQGGAIEQYF
TRBD2	TRBV30	TRBJ2-7	.	TGTGCCTGGAGTGCTAGCGGGCGCTTGGAGCAGTACTTC	CAWSASGRLEQYF
TRBD1	TRBV7-9	TRBJ2-7	.	TGTGCCAGCAGCTTACCTGGGACAGGGTTAAGGCAGTACTTC	CASSLPGTGLRQYF
TRBD2	TRBV4-1	TRBJ2-7	.	TGCGCCAGCAGCCAAGCCGGGACTAGATACTACGAGCAGTACTTC	CASSQAGTRYYEQYF
.	TRBV5-6	TRBJ2-2	.	TGTGCCAGCAGCTTGGTTCTGCGGGAGCTGTTTTTT	CASSLVLRELFF